The entry below gives a single TCR beta chain sequence along with its context. Antigen: not known. This record belongs to a study of T cell repertoires in cytomegalovirus infection. At the level of the study: CMV epitopes, recently identified HLA-C-restricted and well-studied HLA-B-restricted, were used. Matching HLA type, along with CMV infection, was indicated by public TCR beta signatures. Study conclusions and caveats: Dominating the ex vivo response were TCR beta clonotypes that were CMV-specific and HLA-C-restricted.

The CDR3 sequence is 14 residues long. Germline CDR1 and CDR2: SGHTA and FQGNSA. The V segment lost 6 bases and the J segment 3 bases; nucleotides outside the gene matches: 6. TCRdb used MiXCR to reprocess the reads, holding one entry per CDR3 protein. Of about 51,000 distinct CDR3 sequences listed, around 20% were seen once; the top ten hold approximately 26%. This sequence joins TRBV7-2 and TRBJ2-7, with 9 bases matching TRBD1. Material: CD8+ T cells from cultured PBMCs, obtained from culture after CMV antigen stimulation. The receptor's source is a human donor in good health (CMV status not recorded). Some clones in this sample may be carry-over from other donors' samples. The CDR3 DNA reads as TGTGCCAGCAGATCCGGGACAGGGAGCTACGAGCAGTACTTC. This gives the protein CASRSGTGSYEQYF. The whole variable domain, remainder taken from reference TRBV7-2 and TRBJ2-7, is GAGVSQSPSNKVTEKGKDVELRCDPISGHTALYWYRQSLGQGLEFLIYFQGNSAPDKSGLPSDRFSAERTGGSVSTLTIQRTQQEDSAVYLCASRSGTGSYEQYFGPGTRLTVT.